This TCR beta chain is from a study of blood T cells in healthy people across ages. Germline CDR1 MGHDK, CDR2 SYGVNS. V lost 3 bases to trimming and J lost 2 bases, with 8 bases between them. This CDR3 comprises 14 residues. Primers used in a second PCR of about 7 to 11 cycles were a sample-barcoded 5' primer and a J-beta primer mix. Each CDR3 protein gets one entry after TCRdb re-called the 5' RACE reads with MiXCR. The sample has around 970,000 distinct CDR3 sequences; 51% are singletons. This receptor was taken from a woman in her sixties in good health. The sequencing sample was made of blood. The chain employs TRBV25-1 and TRBJ1-5; D perhaps matches TRBD1 (5 bases). For the CDR3, the DNA is TGTGCCAGCAGTGATTTGGGGGGCAATCAGCCCCAGCATTTT. Translating gives CASSDLGGNQPQHF.